The 21 T cell receptor beta chains listed next were all sequenced from one sample in a study of radiotherapy plus CTLA-4 blockade in lung cancer. Some clones are missing from TCRdb's copy, which holds only in-frame ones; the method was immunoSEQ multiplex PCR. The table lists roughly 75,000 clones, 60% to 85% of them singletons. Sequenced here: peripheral blood, sampled from a patient treated with radiotherapy plus ipilimumab. Receptors were obtained from a human donor with non-small cell lung cancer whose response to radiotherapy plus ipilimumab could not be evaluated. Some clones in this sample may be carry-over from other donors' samples.

V and J are TRBV2 and TRBJ2-7; 9 positions agree with TRBD1. Germline assignment: CDR1 SNHLY and CDR2 FYNNEI. The CDR3 totals 14 residues. V trimming: 6 bases; J trimming: 0 bases; junction bases outside the gene matches: 3. In DNA form, the CDR3 reads TGTGCCAGCAGCTGGGACAGGGCCTCCTACGAGCAGTACTTC. Its translation is CASSWDRASYEQYF. The full variable domain, rest sourced from reference TRBV2 and TRBJ2-7, is EPEVTQTPSHQVTQMGQEVILRCVPISNHLYFYWYRQILGQKVEFLVSFYNNEISEKSEIFDDQFSVERPDGSNFTLKIRSTKLEDSAMYFCASSWDRASYEQYFGPGTRLTVT.

This chain uses TRBV4-2 with TRBJ1-2; D unresolved. V dropped 2 bases and J dropped 1 base, with 5 bases sitting between them. Germline values: CDR1 LGHNA, CDR2 YNFKEQ. The CDR3 extends over 13 amino acids. DNA of the CDR3: TGTGCCAGCAGCCAAATCCTTAACTATGGCTACACCTTC. This encodes CASSQILNYGYTF.

The genes are TRBV19 and TRBJ2-1; TRBD2 is a possible D gene (6 bases). The length of the CDR3 is 15 residues. Trimming stripped 7 bases from V and 0 bases from J, with 13 bases between. Germline CDR1 and CDR2: LNHDA and SQIVND (reference sequence). CDR3 nucleotide sequence: TGTGCCAGTACGCAAGCGGGTAGCTCCTACAATGAGCAGTTCTTC. Translated: CASTQAGSSYNEQFF. The full variable domain, its missing parts supplied by reference TRBV19 and TRBJ2-1, is DGGITQSPKYLFRKEGQNVTLSCEQNLNHDAMYWYRQDPGQGLRLIYYSQIVNDFQKGDIAEGYSVSREKKESFPLTVTSAQKNPTAFYLCASTQAGSSYNEQFFGPGTRLTVL.

This rearrangement joins TRBV5-1 to TRBJ2-4, with a tentative D call TRBD1 (5 bases). The germline V gene encodes CDR1 SGHRS and CDR2 YFSETQ. There are 16 residues in the CDR3. Trimming took off 0 bases at V and 2 bases at J, with 12 bases between the two ends. Here the CDR3 reads CASSLDGQGSKNIQYF. CDR3 nucleotide sequence: TGCGCCAGCAGCTTGGATGGGCAGGGATCCAAAAACATTCAGTACTTC.

This rearrangement joins TRBV2 to TRBJ2-5; 10 nucleotides align to TRBD1. J lost 4 bases, V lost 9 bases, and 8 bases had no gene match. The CDR3 covers 14 residues. Per germline, CDR1 SNHLY and CDR2 FYNNEI. In DNA, the CDR3 is TGTGCCAGTCCGGGACAGGGGCATCCAGAGACCCAGTACTTC. It is translated as CASPGQGHPETQYF.

The chain carries TRBV15 and TRBJ2-5; 9 bases align to TRBD1. The CDR3 covers 16 residues. After removal of 6 bases from V and 4 bases from J, the junction contained 12 bases not matched to a gene. In germline, CDR1 is LNHNV, CDR2 YYDKDF (reference sequence). The CDR3 spells CATRTSLDRGRETQYF. The CDR3 nucleotides are TGTGCCACCAGAACGTCTTTGGACAGGGGCCGAGAGACCCAGTACTTC. The full variable domain, with the rest looked up from reference TRBV15 and TRBJ2-5, is DAMVIQNPRYQVTQFGKPVTLSCSQTLNHNVMYWYQQKSSQAPKLLFHYYDKDFNNEADTPDNFQSRRPNTSFCFLDIRSPGLGDTAMYLCATRTSLDRGRETQYFGPGTRLLVL.

This chain's CDR3 is CASSSTISQFRSTSKLFF. The CDR3 DNA is TGTGCCAGCAGCTCTACGATCAGTCAGTTCAGGTCGACGAGCAAACTGTTTTTT. The chain employs TRBV7-2 and TRBJ1-4; D is unresolved. The V end was cut by 4 bases, the J end by 11 bases, with 29 bases between. The V gene's germline CDR1 is SGHTA and CDR2 FQGNSA. This CDR3 contains 18 residues.

This chain connects TRBV27 to TRBJ2-7; 9 bases align to TRBD1. Germline CDR1 MNHEY, CDR2 SMNVEV (reference sequence). The V and J ends lost 8 bases and 3 bases, in that order; junction bases with no gene match: 11. The CDR3 is 15 amino acids. The CDR3, as DNA: TGTGCCAGCCGACCTTCGACAGGGGGTTTCTACGAGCAGTACTTC. Amino acids: CASRPSTGGFYEQYF.

The chain has TRBV27 and TRBJ2-1; TRBD2 matches 12 bases. CDR1 is MNHEY and CDR2 is SMNVEV in the germline V gene (reference sequence). J gave up 14 bases and V 5 bases, and 13 bases lay outside the gene matches. This CDR3 has 15 residues. CDR3 in amino acids: CASSPRLAGAGVEFF. The CDR3 bases are TGTGCCAGCAGTCCCCGACTAGCGGGGGCTGGGGTAGAGTTCTTC.

This clone came up a few times. V usage is TRBV6-1 and J usage is TRBJ1-4; the match to TRBD1 covers 7 bases. CDR1 and CDR2 (germline): MNHNS, SASEGT. The CDR3 is 17 residues long. J was trimmed by 2 bases and V by 4 bases; bases with no gene match: 10. The CDR3 coding sequence is TGTGCCAGCAGTGCGCACGTGCCGACAGGGACTAATGAAAAACTGTTTTTT. Encoded protein: CASSAHVPTGTNEKLFF.

DNA of the CDR3: TGCGCCAGCAGCTTGTCGGGTCTTGACACCGGGGAGCTGTTTTTT. Its translation is CASSLSGLDTGELFF. This chain links TRBV5-1 with TRBJ2-2; D not resolved. CDR3 length: 15 amino acids. Trimming pared 1 base from V and 3 bases from J, leaving 10 bases between. Germline CDR1 reads SGHRS; CDR2 reads YFSETQ.

V and J are TRBV5-4 and TRBJ2-7, with 10 bases fitting TRBD2. Germline CDR1 and CDR2: SGHNT and YYREEE (reference sequence). The V segment lost 4 bases and the J segment 5 bases; nucleotides outside the gene matches: 6. The CDR3 consists of 14 residues. The CDR3 DNA reads as TGTGCCAGCAGCCCCAGCGGGGGGGCCGACGAGCAGTACTTC. It is translated as CASSPSGGADEQYF.

The CDR3 nucleotides read TGTGCCAGCAGCTTCCCGAGACAGGGTGCCGGCGGGGAGCTGTTTTTT. Translating it yields CASSFPRQGAGGELFF. The chain has TRBV7-9 and TRBJ2-2; 7 nucleotides agree with TRBD1. V shed 3 bases and J 7 bases; nucleotides not matched to a gene: 11. The germline V gene has CDR1 SEHNR and CDR2 FQNEAQ (reference sequence). The CDR3 covers 16 residues. Drawing the rest from reference TRBV7-9 and TRBJ2-2, the complete variable domain is DTGVSQNPRHKITKRGQNVTFRCDPISEHNRLYWYRQTLGQGPEFLTYFQNEAQLEKSRLLSDRFSAERPKGSFSTLEIQRTEQGDSAMYLCASSFPRQGAGGELFFGEGSRLTVL.

CDR3 amino acids: CASSLYPTGGLDTEAFF. In DNA, the CDR3 is TGCGCCAGCAGCTTGTACCCGACAGGGGGATTGGACACTGAAGCTTTCTTT. The rearrangement joins TRBV5-1 to TRBJ1-1, with TRBD1 matching over 9 bases. Germline CDR1 and CDR2: SGHRS and YFSETQ. J gave up 3 bases and V 1 base, and 10 bases lay outside the gene matches. The CDR3 runs 17 residues.

This rearrangement joins TRBV7-2 to TRBJ1-6; 7 bases are shared with TRBD1. V trimming: 5 bases; J trimming: 6 bases; junction bases outside the gene matches: 4. CDR1 is SGHTA, CDR2 FQGNSA, per germline. The CDR3 is made up of 14 amino acids. The CDR3: CASSRQGGNSPLHF. In DNA, the CDR3 is TGTGCCAGCAGCCGACAGGGTGGTAATTCACCCCTCCACTTT.

The chain recombines TRBV15 with TRBJ1-2, with TRBD1 matching over 12 bases. V gave up 1 base and J gave up 6 bases; unmatched junction bases: 12. The CDR3 has 18 residues. The V gene's germline CDR1 is LNHNV and CDR2 YYDKDF (reference sequence). DNA for the CDR3: TGTGCCACCAGCAGAGGAGGGGCGACCGGGACAGGGGGCGATGGCTACACCTTC. Protein sequence: CATSRGGATGTGGDGYTF.

This CDR3 is CASSDSGGSYNEQFF. The CDR3, as DNA: TGTGCCAGCAGCGATAGCGGGGGTTCCTACAATGAGCAGTTCTTC. The gene calls are TRBV2 and TRBJ2-1, with TRBD2 matching 9 bases. This CDR3 comprises 15 residues. Germline V gene lookup returns CDR1 SNHLY and CDR2 FYNNEI. V shed 6 bases and J 1 base; nucleotides not matched to a gene: 4.

This chain connects TRBV4-3 to TRBJ2-2, with D possibly being TRBD1 (6 bases). The CDR3 runs to 17 residues. CDR1 and CDR2 from the germline V gene are LGHNA and YSLEER. Trimming stripped 0 bases from V and 0 bases from J, with 11 bases between. The CDR3 bases are TGCGCCAGCAGCCAAGAAGAGTGGGGGCCGAACACCGGGGAGCTGTTTTTT. Translated, it gives CASSQEEWGPNTGELFF.

The chain employs TRBV29-1 and TRBJ2-7; 8 nucleotides align to TRBD2. Losses at the gene ends were 1 base for V and 6 bases for J; bases not matched to a gene: 5. CDR1 and CDR2 (germline): SQVTM, ANQGSEA. The length of the CDR3 is 13 residues. This chain's CDR3 is CSVEGPGGAEQYF. The CDR3 nucleotides are TGCAGCGTTGAAGGCCCGGGGGGGGCCGAGCAGTACTTC.

The chain recombines TRBV7-2 with TRBJ2-1; 13 positions match TRBD2. V dropped 6 bases and J dropped 8; count of bases not matched to a gene: 7. The CDR3 totals 15 residues. Germline-derived CDR1 and CDR2 are SGHTA and FQGNSA. The CDR3, as DNA: TGTGCCAGCAGACCTACTAGCGGGGGGGCACATGAGCAGTTCTTC. Protein product: CASRPTSGGAHEQFF.

This chain joins TRBV6-1 and TRBJ2-5; 9 nucleotides match TRBD2. With the DNA end fitting TRBJ2-7 better, the J assignment may be wrong. Germline CDR1 reads MNHNS; CDR2 reads SASEGT. The CDR3 extends over 16 amino acids. CDR3 amino acids: CASSEAQRRGGYEQYF. CDR3 DNA: TGTGCCAGCAGTGAAGCGCAGAGGCGGGGGGGATACGAGCAGTACTTC.